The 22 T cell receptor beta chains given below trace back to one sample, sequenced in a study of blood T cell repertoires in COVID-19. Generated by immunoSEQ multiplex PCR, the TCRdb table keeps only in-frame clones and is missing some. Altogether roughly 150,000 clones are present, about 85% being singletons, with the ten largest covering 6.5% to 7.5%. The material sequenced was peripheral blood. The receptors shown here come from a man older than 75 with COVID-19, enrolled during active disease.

The CDR3 reads CASSFSGQGGYTF. CDR3 nucleotides: TGTGCCAGCAGCTTCTCAGGCCAAGGTGGCTACACCTTC. V gene TRBV7-9 combines with J gene TRBJ1-2, with D uncertain. Trimming removed 3 bases from V and 7 bases from J, with 12 bases in between. Germline V gives CDR1 SEHNR, CDR2 FQNEAQ (reference sequence). CDR3 size: 13 residues. The full variable domain, in which reference TRBV7-9 and TRBJ1-2 provide the parts outside the CDR3, is DTGVSQNPRHKITKRGQNVTFRCDPISEHNRLYWYRQTLGQGPEFLTYFQNEAQLEKSRLLSDRFSAERPKGSFSTLEIQRTEQGDSAMYLCASSFSGQGGYTFGSGTRLTVV.

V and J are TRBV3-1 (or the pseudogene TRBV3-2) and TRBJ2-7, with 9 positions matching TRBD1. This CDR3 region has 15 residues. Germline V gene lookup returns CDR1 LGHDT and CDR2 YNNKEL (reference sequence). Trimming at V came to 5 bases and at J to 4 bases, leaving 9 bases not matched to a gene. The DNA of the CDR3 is TGTGCCAGCAGCAGAAAGACAGGGGGTAGGTACGAGCAGTACTTC. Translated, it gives CASSRKTGGRYEQYF.

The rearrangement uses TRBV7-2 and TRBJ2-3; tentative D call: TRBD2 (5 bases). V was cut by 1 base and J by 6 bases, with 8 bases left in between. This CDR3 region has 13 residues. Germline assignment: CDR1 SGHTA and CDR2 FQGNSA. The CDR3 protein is CASSLGWRDTQYF. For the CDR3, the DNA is TGTGCCAGCAGCTTAGGGTGGAGGGATACGCAGTATTTT.

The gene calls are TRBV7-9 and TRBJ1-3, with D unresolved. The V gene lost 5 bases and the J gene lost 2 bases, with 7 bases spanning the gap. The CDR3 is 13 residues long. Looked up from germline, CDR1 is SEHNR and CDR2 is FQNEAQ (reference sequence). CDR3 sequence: CASSLLTGNTIYF. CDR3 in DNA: TGTGCCAGCAGCCTCCTTACTGGAAACACCATATATTTT. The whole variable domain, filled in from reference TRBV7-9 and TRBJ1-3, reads DTGVSQNPRHKITKRGQNVTFRCDPISEHNRLYWYRQTLGQGPEFLTYFQNEAQLEKSRLLSDRFSAERPKGSFSTLEIQRTEQGDSAMYLCASSLLTGNTIYFGEGSWLTVV.

The CDR3 here is CASSLAVLGSNQPQHF. The CDR3 region has the DNA TGTGCCAGCAGTCTCGCGGTCCTCGGTAGCAATCAGCCCCAGCATTTT. V gene TRBV3-1 (or the pseudogene TRBV3-2) combines with J gene TRBJ1-5; no clear D. Germline V gene lookup returns CDR1 LGHDT and CDR2 YNNKEL (reference sequence). The CDR3 has 16 residues. V lost 6 bases, J lost 0 bases, and 15 bases lay in between.

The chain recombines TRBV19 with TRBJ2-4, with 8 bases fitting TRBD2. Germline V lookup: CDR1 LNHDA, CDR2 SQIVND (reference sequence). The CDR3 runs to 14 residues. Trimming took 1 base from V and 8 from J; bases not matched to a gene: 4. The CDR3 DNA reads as TGTGCCAGTAGTATAGGGCGGGGGGCGGACATTCAGTACTTC. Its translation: CASSIGRGADIQYF.

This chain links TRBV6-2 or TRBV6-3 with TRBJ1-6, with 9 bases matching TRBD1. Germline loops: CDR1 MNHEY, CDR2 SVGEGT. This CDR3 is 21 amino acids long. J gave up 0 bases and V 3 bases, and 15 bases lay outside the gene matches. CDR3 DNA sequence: TGTGCCAGCAGTTATAATAGGGACAGGGTCGACGGCTTCTCCTATAATTCACCCCTCCACTTT. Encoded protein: CASSYNRDRVDGFSYNSPLHF.

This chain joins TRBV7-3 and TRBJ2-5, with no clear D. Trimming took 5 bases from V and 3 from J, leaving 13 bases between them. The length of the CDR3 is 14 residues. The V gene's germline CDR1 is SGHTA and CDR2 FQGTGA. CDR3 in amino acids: CASSPRSREETQYF. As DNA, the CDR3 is TGTGCCAGCAGCCCACGGTCCCGGGAAGAGACCCAGTACTTC. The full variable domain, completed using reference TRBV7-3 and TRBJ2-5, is GAGVSQTPSNKVTEKGKYVELRCDPISGHTALYWYRQSLGQGPEFLIYFQGTGAADDSGLPNDRFFAVRPEGSVSTLKIQRTERGDSAVYLCASSPRSREETQYFGPGTRLLVL.

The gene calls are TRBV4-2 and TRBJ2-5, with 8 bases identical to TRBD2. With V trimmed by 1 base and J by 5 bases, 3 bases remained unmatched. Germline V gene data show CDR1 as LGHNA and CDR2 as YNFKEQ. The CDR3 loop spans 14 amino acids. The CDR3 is CASSQGGGLETQYF. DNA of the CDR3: TGTGCCAGCAGCCAAGGCGGGGGGTTGGAGACCCAGTACTTC.

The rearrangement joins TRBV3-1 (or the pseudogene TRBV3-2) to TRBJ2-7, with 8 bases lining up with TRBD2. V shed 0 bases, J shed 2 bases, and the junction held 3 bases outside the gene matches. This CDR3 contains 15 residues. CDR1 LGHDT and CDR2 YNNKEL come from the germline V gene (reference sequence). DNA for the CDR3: TGTGCCAGCAGCCAAGATGCGGGGGGCCCCTACGAGCAGTACTTC. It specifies CASSQDAGGPYEQYF.

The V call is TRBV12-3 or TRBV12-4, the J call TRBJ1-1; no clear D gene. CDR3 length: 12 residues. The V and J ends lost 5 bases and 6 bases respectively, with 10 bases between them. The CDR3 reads CASSAWEAEAFF. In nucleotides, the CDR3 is TGTGCCAGCAGTGCCTGGGAGGCTGAAGCTTTCTTT.

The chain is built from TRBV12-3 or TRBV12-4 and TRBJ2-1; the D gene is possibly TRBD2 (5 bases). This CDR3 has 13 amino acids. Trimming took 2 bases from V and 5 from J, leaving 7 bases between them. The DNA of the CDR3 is TGTGCCAGCAGTTTACAGAGGGACAATGAGCAGTTCTTC. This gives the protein CASSLQRDNEQFF.

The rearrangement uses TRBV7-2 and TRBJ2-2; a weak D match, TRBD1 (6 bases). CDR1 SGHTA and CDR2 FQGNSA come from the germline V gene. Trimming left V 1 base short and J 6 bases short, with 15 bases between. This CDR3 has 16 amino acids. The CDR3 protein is CASSLGGWGPAGELFF. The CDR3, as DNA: TGTGCCAGCAGCTTAGGAGGGTGGGGGCCGGCCGGGGAGCTGTTTTTT.

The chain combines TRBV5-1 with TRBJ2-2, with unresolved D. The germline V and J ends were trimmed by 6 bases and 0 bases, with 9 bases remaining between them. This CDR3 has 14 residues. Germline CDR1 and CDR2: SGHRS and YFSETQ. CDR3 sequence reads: CASTTSANTGELFF. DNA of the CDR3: TGCGCCAGCACCACCAGTGCGAACACCGGGGAGCTGTTTTTT.

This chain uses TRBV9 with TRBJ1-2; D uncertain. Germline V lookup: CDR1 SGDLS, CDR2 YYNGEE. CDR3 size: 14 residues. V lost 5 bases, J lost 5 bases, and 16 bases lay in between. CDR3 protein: CASSETGIHYGYTF. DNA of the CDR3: TGTGCCAGCAGTGAAACCGGGATCCATTATGGCTACACCTTC.

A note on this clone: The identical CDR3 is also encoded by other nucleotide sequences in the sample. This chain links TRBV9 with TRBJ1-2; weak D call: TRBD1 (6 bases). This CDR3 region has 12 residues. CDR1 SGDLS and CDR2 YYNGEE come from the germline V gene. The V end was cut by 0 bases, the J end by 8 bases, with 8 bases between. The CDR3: CASSVGGGGYTF. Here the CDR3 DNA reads TGTGCCAGCAGCGTAGGCGGGGGCGGCTACACCTTC.

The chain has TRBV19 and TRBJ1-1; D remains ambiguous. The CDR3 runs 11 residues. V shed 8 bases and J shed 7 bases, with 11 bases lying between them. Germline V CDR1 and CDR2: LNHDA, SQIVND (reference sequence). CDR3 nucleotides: TGTGCCAGTTCCCGCTCGGGTGAAGCTTTCTTT. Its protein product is CASSRSGEAFF.

The CDR3 reads CASSLGAGSLEAFF. The CDR3 DNA reads as TGCGCCAGCAGCTTAGGGGCCGGGAGTCTAGAAGCTTTCTTT. The chain carries TRBV5-1 and TRBJ1-1; possibly TRBD1 for D (5 bases). Germline V CDR1 and CDR2: SGHRS, YFSETQ. Trimming removed 2 bases from V and 8 bases from J, with 16 bases in between. CDR3 length: 14 amino acids.

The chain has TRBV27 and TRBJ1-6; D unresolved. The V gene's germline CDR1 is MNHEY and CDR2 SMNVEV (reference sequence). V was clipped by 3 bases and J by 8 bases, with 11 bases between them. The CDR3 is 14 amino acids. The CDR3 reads CASSFRDIDSPLHF. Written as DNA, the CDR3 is TGTGCCAGCAGTTTCCGGGATATCGATTCACCCCTCCACTTT.

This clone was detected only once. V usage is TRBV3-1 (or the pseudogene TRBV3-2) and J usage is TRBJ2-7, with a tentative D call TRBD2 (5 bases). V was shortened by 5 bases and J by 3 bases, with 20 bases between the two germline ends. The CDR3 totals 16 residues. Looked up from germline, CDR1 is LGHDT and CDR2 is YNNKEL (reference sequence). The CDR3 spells CASSAGKVGRVYEQYF. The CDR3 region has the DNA TGTGCCAGCAGCGCGGGCAAGGTGGGTAGGGTCTACGAGCAGTACTTC.

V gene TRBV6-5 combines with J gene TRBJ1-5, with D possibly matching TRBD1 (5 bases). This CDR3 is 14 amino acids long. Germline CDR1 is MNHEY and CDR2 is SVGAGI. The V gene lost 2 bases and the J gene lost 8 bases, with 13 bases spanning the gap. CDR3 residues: CASSYDPGSEPQHF. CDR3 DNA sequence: TGTGCCAGCAGTTACGATCCAGGGTCGGAGCCCCAGCATTTT.

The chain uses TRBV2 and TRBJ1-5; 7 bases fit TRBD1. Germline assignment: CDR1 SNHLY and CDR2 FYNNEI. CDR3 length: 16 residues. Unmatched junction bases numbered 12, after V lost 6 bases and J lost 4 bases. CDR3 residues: CASSDPGQSSNQPQHF. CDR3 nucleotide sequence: TGTGCCAGCAGCGATCCGGGACAGTCTTCAAATCAGCCCCAGCATTTT. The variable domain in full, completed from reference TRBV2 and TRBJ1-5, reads EPEVTQTPSHQVTQMGQEVILRCVPISNHLYFYWYRQILGQKVEFLVSFYNNEISEKSEIFDDQFSVERPDGSNFTLKIRSTKLEDSAMYFCASSDPGQSSNQPQHFGDGTRLSIL.